This record looks at one T cell receptor beta chain sequence and its context. No antigen is known for it. These data are taken from a study of T cell responses to AZD1222 COVID-19 vaccine. Produced via immunoSEQ multiplex PCR; TCRdb's table is partial and in-frame only. Altogether some 150,000 clones are present, 85% to 90% being singletons, with the ten largest covering 5% to 6%. Germline V gene lookup returns CDR1 MNHNY and CDR2 SVGAGI (reference sequence). This CDR3 has 13 amino acids. The V and J ends lost 2 bases and 8 bases respectively, with 10 bases between them. Study-wide results and limits: No day 14 peak samples; only post-peak repertoires were characterized. Along spike, vaccine-associated CD4 TCRs were found throughout, with dominance at 160-218 and 743-854.

This TCR was sampled from an adult in good health. The rearrangement uses TRBV6-6 and TRBJ2-1, with D possibly being TRBD1 or TRBD2 (5 bases each). Source: peripheral blood, taken on day 0 of MenACWY control vaccination. Here the CDR3 reads CASSYQLGDEQFF. CDR3 sequence (DNA): TGTGCCAGCAGTTACCAGTTGGGGGATGAGCAGTTCTTC.